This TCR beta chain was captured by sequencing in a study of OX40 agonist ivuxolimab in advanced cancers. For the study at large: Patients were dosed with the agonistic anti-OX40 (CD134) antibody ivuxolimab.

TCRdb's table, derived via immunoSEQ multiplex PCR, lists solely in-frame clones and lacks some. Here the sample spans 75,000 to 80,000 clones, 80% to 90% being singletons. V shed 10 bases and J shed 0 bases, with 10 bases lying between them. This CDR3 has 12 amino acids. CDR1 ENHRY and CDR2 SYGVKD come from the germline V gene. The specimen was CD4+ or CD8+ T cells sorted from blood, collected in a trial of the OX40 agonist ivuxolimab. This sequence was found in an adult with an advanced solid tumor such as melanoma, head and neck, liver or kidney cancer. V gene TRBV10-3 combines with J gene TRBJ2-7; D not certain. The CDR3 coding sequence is TGTGCCAGCCCCGAGACCTCCTACGAGCAGTACTTC. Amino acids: CASPETSYEQYF.